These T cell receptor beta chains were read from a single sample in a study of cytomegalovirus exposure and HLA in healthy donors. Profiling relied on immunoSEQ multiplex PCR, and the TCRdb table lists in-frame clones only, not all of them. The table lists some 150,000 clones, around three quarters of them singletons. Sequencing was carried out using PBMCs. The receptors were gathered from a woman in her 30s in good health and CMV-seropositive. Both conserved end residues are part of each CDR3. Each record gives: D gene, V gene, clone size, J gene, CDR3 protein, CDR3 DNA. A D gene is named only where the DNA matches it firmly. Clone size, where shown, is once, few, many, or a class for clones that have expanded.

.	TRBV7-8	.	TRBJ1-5	CASSLGGEPQHF	TGTGCCAGCAGCCTTGGGGGGGAGCCCCAGCATTTT
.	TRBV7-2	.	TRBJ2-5	CASSFPGETQYF	TGTGCCAGCAGCTTCCCCGGGGAGACCCAGTACTTC
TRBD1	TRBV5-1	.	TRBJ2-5	CASSLVAGGQETQYF	TGCGCCAGCAGCTTGGTGGCTGGGGGACAGGAGACCCAGTACTTC
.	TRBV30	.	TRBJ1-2	CAWSVQGGYTF	TGTGCCTGGAGTGTACAGGGTGGCTACACCTTC
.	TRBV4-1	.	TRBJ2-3	CASSQEGATTDTQYF	TGCGCCAGCAGCCAAGAGGGGGCCACTACAGATACGCAGTATTTT
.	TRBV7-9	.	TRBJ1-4	CASSRGGTINEKLFF	TGTGCCAGCAGCCGCGGGGGGACTATTAATGAAAAACTGTTTTTT
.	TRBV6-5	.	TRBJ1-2	CASSRDSSRGYTF	TGTGCCAGCAGTCGGGACTCTAGTCGGGGCTACACCTTC
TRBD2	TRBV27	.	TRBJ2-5	CASSSSGRGQETQYF	TGTGCCAGCAGTTCTAGCGGGAGAGGGCAAGAGACCCAGTACTTC
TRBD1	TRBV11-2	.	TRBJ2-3	CASSLAGGTGTNTQYF	TGTGCCAGCAGCTTAGCCGGCGGGACAGGGACAAATACGCAGTATTTT
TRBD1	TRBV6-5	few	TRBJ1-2	CASSPTGQVGYTF	TGTGCCAGCAGTCCGACAGGACAGGTTGGCTACACCTTC
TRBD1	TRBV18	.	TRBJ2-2	CASSPPGTGDTGELFF	TGTGCCAGCTCACCACCCGGGACAGGGGACACCGGGGAGCTGTTTTTT
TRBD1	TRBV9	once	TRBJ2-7	CASSDGQGRPYEQYF	TGTGCCAGCAGCGATGGACAGGGGCGTCCCTACGAGCAGTACTTC
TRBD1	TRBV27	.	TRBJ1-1	CASSSTGGNTEAFF	TGTGCCAGCAGTTCGACAGGGGGGAACACTGAAGCTTTCTTT
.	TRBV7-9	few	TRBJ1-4	CASSQGGNEKLFF	TGTGCCAGCAGCCAAGGGGGAAATGAAAAACTGTTTTTT
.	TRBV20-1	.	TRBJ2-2	CSARDIRELFF	TGCAGTGCTAGAGATATCCGGGAGCTGTTTTTT
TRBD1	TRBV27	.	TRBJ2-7	CASSPGQGAAYEQYF	TGTGCCAGCAGTCCCGGACAGGGGGCAGCCTACGAGCAGTACTTC
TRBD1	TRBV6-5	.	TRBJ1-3	CASSYGQEGNTIYF	TGTGCCAGCAGTTACGGACAGGAGGGAAACACCATATATTTT
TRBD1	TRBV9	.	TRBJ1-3	CASTPGQGATGNTIYF	TGTGCCAGCACCCCTGGACAGGGTGCAACTGGAAACACCATATATTTT
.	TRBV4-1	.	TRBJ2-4	CASSQDLRDIQYF	TGCGCCAGCAGCCAAGATTTGAGGGACATTCAGTACTTC
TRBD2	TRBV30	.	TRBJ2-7	CAFRGPLAGSSSRTYEQYF	TGTGCCTTTAGGGGACCACTAGCGGGGTCTTCCAGTAGGACCTACGAGCAGTACTTC
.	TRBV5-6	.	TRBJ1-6	CASSHAGRRNSPLHF	TGTGCCAGCAGCCACGCAGGCCGCCGGAATTCACCCCTCCACTTT
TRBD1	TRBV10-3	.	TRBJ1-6	CATRLGQGPSPLHF	TGTGCCACCAGGCTGGGACAGGGGCCTTCACCCCTCCACTTT
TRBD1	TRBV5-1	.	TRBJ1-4	CASSNYRGPNEKLFF	TGCGCCAGCAGCAACTACAGGGGGCCTAATGAAAAACTGTTTTTT
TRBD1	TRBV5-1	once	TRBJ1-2	CASSLGGQVYGYTF	TGCGCCAGCAGCTTGGGGGGACAGGTCTATGGCTACACCTTC
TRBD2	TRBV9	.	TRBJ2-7	CASSVDGTSYYEQYF	TGTGCCAGCAGCGTAGACGGGACTAGCTATTACGAGCAGTACTTC
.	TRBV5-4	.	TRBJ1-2	CASSARGGGDGYTF	TGTGCCAGCAGCGCTCGGGGGGGCGGCGACGGCTACACCTTC
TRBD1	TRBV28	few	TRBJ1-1	CASSLLGTGAQGAFF	TGTGCCAGCAGTTTGTTGGGGACAGGGGCCCAGGGCGCTTTCTTT
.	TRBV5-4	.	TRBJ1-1	CASSLGRFTEAFF	TGTGCCAGCAGCTTGGGGCGGTTCACTGAAGCTTTCTTT
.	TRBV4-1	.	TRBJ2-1	CASSQVLVPYNEQFF	TGCGCCAGCAGCCAAGTTCTAGTCCCCTACAATGAGCAGTTCTTC
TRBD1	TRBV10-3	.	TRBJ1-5	CAISGGQGNQPQHF	TGTGCCATCAGTGGGGGACAGGGGAATCAGCCCCAGCATTTT
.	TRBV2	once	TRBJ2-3	CASRRGTVTDTQYF	TGTGCCAGCAGACGGGGGACAGTTACAGATACGCAGTATTTT
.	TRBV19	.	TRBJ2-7	CASSYAGTYEQYF	TGTGCCAGTAGTTATGCGGGAACCTACGAGCAGTACTTC
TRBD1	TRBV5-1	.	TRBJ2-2	CASSPQQGTGELFF	TGCGCCAGCAGCCCCCAACAGGGGACCGGGGAGCTGTTTTTT
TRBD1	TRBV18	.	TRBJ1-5	CASSPSGDREIDQPQHF	TGTGCCAGCTCACCTTCTGGGGACAGGGAAATCGATCAGCCCCAGCATTTT
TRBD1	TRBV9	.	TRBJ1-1	CASSPGGRGNTEAFF	TGTGCCAGCAGCCCAGGGGGAAGGGGGAACACTGAAGCTTTCTTT
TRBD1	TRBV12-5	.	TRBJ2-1	CASGLVQGQGIEQFF	TGTGCTAGTGGTTTGGTACAGGGACAGGGGATAGAGCAGTTCTTC
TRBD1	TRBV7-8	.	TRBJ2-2	CASTPARGQYTGELFF	TGTGCCAGCACTCCAGCTAGGGGGCAGTACACCGGGGAGCTGTTTTTT